The 21 T cell receptor beta chains below all came from one sample that was sequenced in a study of cytomegalovirus exposure and HLA in healthy donors. The PCR made use of 60 Vbeta and 13 Jbeta primers. Generated by immunoSEQ multiplex PCR, the TCRdb table keeps only in-frame clones and is missing some. The repertoire includes over 65,000 clones, about 71% of them detected once, and approximately 7.6% sits in the top ten. Sequencing was performed on PBMCs. The receptors shown here come from a man in his sixties in good health and CMV-seropositive.

The chain recombines TRBV9 with TRBJ2-7, with 7 bases aligning to TRBD1. Germline assignment: CDR1 SGDLS and CDR2 YYNGEE. The J segment lost 5 bases and the V segment lost 0 bases, leaving 5 bases of the junction unmatched. This CDR3 comprises 14 residues. CDR3 DNA sequence: TGTGCCAGCAGCGTAGAGGGCAGGGGGAACGAGCAGTACTTC. This codes for CASSVEGRGNEQYF.

The V call is TRBV5-1, the J call TRBJ1-5; weak D call: TRBD1 (5 bases). Germline V gives CDR1 SGHRS, CDR2 YFSETQ. The CDR3 totals 14 residues. V lost 1 base to trimming and J lost 11 bases, with 16 bases between them. In nucleotides, the CDR3 is TGCGCCAGCAGCTTGTTGGGGGGGGTGGAAGCCCAGCATTTT. Translated, it gives CASSLLGGVEAQHF.

The rearrangement uses TRBV2 and TRBJ2-3, with TRBD2 matching 13 bases. CDR1 SNHLY and CDR2 FYNNEI come from the germline V gene. This CDR3 region has 19 residues. Trimming at V came to 10 bases and at J to 1 base, leaving 17 bases not matched to a gene. Here the CDR3 DNA reads TGTGCCAACTCCCTGACGCCGGGACTAGCGGGGTACCGCACAGATACGCAGTATTTT. It translates to CANSLTPGLAGYRTDTQYF.

This clone has a handful of counts. This chain joins TRBV11-2 and TRBJ2-3; tentatively, D is TRBD2 (6 bases). The CDR3 has 16 amino acids. Trimming shortened V by 0 bases and J by 1 base, and 11 bases separated the two germline ends. Germline assignment: CDR1 SGHAT and CDR2 FQNNGV. The CDR3 protein is CASSLDWGVRTDTQYF. DNA of the CDR3: TGTGCCAGCAGCTTAGATTGGGGGGTGCGCACAGATACGCAGTATTTT.

The V gene is TRBV6-5, the J gene TRBJ2-3, with TRBD2 matching over 7 bases. Germline V gene lookup returns CDR1 MNHEY and CDR2 SVGAGI. This CDR3 spans 15 amino acids. J was trimmed by 2 bases and V by 2 bases; bases with no gene match: 4. The CDR3 sequence: CASSYIGDYTDTQYF. The CDR3 DNA is TGTGCCAGCAGTTACATAGGGGACTACACAGATACGCAGTATTTT.

V is TRBV2 and J is TRBJ2-7; D unresolved. CDR3 length: 13 residues. Germline V gene data show CDR1 as SNHLY and CDR2 as FYNNEI. Deletions cut 8 bases from V and 2 bases from J, with 13 bases between. The CDR3 DNA is TGTGCCAGCTGCGGAGCACCTACCTACGAGCAGTACTTC. Protein product: CASCGAPTYEQYF.

This clone was detected a few times. The genes are TRBV2 and TRBJ2-2; 10 bases are a match to TRBD2. Trimming cost V 4 bases and J 3 bases; bases outside gene matches: 5. Germline V gene lookup returns CDR1 SNHLY and CDR2 FYNNEI. This CDR3 has 16 amino acids. The CDR3 DNA sequence: TGTGCCAGCAGTGCTACTAGCGGGACTTACACCGGGGAGCTGTTTTTT. It codes for CASSATSGTYTGELFF.

The chain has TRBV19 and TRBJ2-3; possible D gene TRBD1, 5 bases. There are 15 residues in the CDR3. The germline V gene encodes CDR1 LNHDA and CDR2 SQIVND (reference sequence). V lost 5 bases and J lost 0, with 12 bases in between. The CDR3 region has the DNA TGTGCCAGTAGTCGACAGCGCCAAAGCACAGATACGCAGTATTTT. Protein sequence: CASSRQRQSTDTQYF.

This clone was observed a few times. The chain is built from TRBV15 and TRBJ1-4, with 7 bases lining up with TRBD1. This CDR3 is 15 amino acids long. Trimming cost V 0 bases and J 6 bases; bases outside gene matches: 4. Germline CDR1 and CDR2: LNHNV and YYDKDF (reference sequence). The CDR3 region is CATSRDIGQDEKLFF. The CDR3 DNA sequence: TGTGCCACCAGCAGAGATATAGGACAGGATGAAAAACTGTTTTTT.

This rearrangement joins TRBV29-1 to TRBJ1-2; a weak D match, TRBD1 (6 bases). CDR1 and CDR2 (germline): SQVTM, ANQGSEA. V was shortened by 5 bases and J by 5 bases, with 18 bases between the two germline ends. This CDR3 has 14 amino acids. CDR3 sequence reads: CSVLQGHPSYGYTF. CDR3 bases: TGCAGCGTTTTACAGGGTCACCCTTCTTATGGCTACACCTTC.

This chain joins TRBV6-1 and TRBJ1-4; 9 positions match TRBD1. The CDR3 has 14 amino acids. The germline V gene has CDR1 MNHNS and CDR2 SASEGT. The V and J ends lost 7 bases and 8 bases, in that order; junction bases with no gene match: 8. CDR3 amino acids: CASTRQGEWEKLFF. In DNA, the CDR3 is TGTGCCAGCACCCGACAGGGGGAATGGGAAAAACTGTTTTTT.

The CDR3 loop reads CASSSTTDRVTNTEAFF. CDR3 coding DNA: TGTGCCAGCAGCTCCACGACGGACAGGGTAACGAACACTGAAGCTTTCTTT. This chain joins TRBV5-6 and TRBJ1-1, with TRBD1 matching 8 bases. The CDR3 loop spans 17 amino acids. Germline V gene sequence: CDR1 SGHDT, CDR2 YYEEEE. V lost 3 bases, J lost 1 base, and 11 bases stayed unmatched.

The chain joins TRBV4-2 to TRBJ2-7; TRBD2 matches 9 bases. This CDR3 region has 14 residues. Trimming at V came to 5 bases and at J to 5 bases, leaving 7 bases not matched to a gene. Germline CDR1 LGHNA, CDR2 YNFKEQ. The CDR3 protein is CASSSRGGLDEQYF. CDR3 in DNA: TGTGCCAGCAGCTCGCGGGGGGGCCTTGACGAGCAGTACTTC.

This chain connects TRBV4-3 to TRBJ2-2; 8 nucleotides line up with TRBD2. V gave up 5 bases and J gave up 4 bases; unmatched junction bases: 12. Germline assignment: CDR1 LGHNA and CDR2 YSLEER. The length of the CDR3 is 17 residues. The DNA for the CDR3 is TGCGCCAGCAGCTTATCGACTAGCGCGGACCTCACCGGGGAGCTGTTTTTT. This sequence encodes CASSLSTSADLTGELFF.

Notes on this clone: The junction departs from the called germline gene at one end, perhaps through a read error. The chain is built from TRBV6-6 and TRBJ1-5, with D perhaps matching TRBD1 (6 bases). This CDR3 has 15 residues. Looked up from germline, CDR1 is MNHNY and CDR2 is SVGAGI (reference sequence). CDR3 nucleotides: TGTGCCGGCAGGGAGGGGGGGCGACCCAATCAGCCCCAGCATTTT. Its protein product is CAGREGGRPNQPQHF.

This chain uses TRBV2 with TRBJ1-5, with TRBD1 matching 7 bases. Trimming cost V 4 bases and J 4 bases; bases outside gene matches: 7. The CDR3 is made up of 15 amino acids. Germline V gives CDR1 SNHLY, CDR2 FYNNEI. The CDR3 protein is CASSVEGASNQPQHF. As DNA, the CDR3 is TGTGCCAGCAGTGTGGAGGGGGCGTCGAATCAGCCCCAGCATTTT.

The rearrangement uses TRBV11-3 and TRBJ2-5, with 10 bases matching TRBD2. This CDR3 region has 14 residues. V lost 4 bases, J lost 2 bases, and 1 base stayed unmatched. Looked up from germline, CDR1 is SGHNT and CDR2 is YENEEA. CDR3 in DNA: TGTGCCAGCAGCTGGACTAGCGGACAAGAGACCCAGTACTTC. As protein: CASSWTSGQETQYF.

The chain couples TRBV4-1 to TRBJ2-5; a weak D match, TRBD1 (5 bases). Gene TRBJ2-7 matches the end of the DNA better, so the J call may be wrong. CDR1 and CDR2 (germline): MGHRA, YSYEKL. The length of the CDR3 is 13 residues. The CDR3 sequence: CASSPQGNYEQYF. The CDR3 coding sequence is TGCGCCAGCAGCCCTCAGGGTAACTACGAGCAGTACTTC.

This chain links TRBV2 with TRBJ2-1, with 8 bases identical to TRBD2. Germline loops: CDR1 SNHLY, CDR2 FYNNEI. The CDR3 consists of 12 residues. V shed 6 bases and J 8 bases; nucleotides not matched to a gene: 3. CDR3 amino acids: CASRGSGDEQFF. DNA for the CDR3: TGTGCCAGCAGGGGTAGCGGGGATGAGCAGTTCTTC.

Details on this clone: The junction shows a germline mismatch at one end, possibly a read error. The chain is built from TRBV6-5 and TRBJ1-3; tentatively, D is TRBD1 (6 bases). CDR3 length: 15 amino acids. Per germline, CDR1 MNHEY and CDR2 SVGAGI. This CDR3 is CASSAQGSSGNIIYF. CDR3 sequence (DNA): TGTGCCAGCAGCGCGCAGGGGAGCTCTGGAAACATCATATATTTT.

V and J are TRBV29-1 and TRBJ1-2; possible D gene TRBD1, 6 bases. The CDR3 extends over 13 amino acids. Trimming shortened V by 2 bases and J by 6 bases, and 13 bases separated the two germline ends. The germline CDR1 and CDR2 sequences are SQVTM and ANQGSEA. The CDR3 loop is CSVESQGRNGYTF. CDR3 coding DNA: TGCAGCGTTGAAAGCCAGGGGCGAAATGGCTACACCTTC. The whole variable domain, filled in from reference TRBV29-1 and TRBJ1-2, reads SAVISQKPSRDICQRGTSLTIQCQVDSQVTMMFWYRQQPGQSLTLIATANQGSEATYESGFVIDKFPISRPNLTFSTLTVSNMSPEDSSIYLCSVESQGRNGYTFGSGTRLTVV.